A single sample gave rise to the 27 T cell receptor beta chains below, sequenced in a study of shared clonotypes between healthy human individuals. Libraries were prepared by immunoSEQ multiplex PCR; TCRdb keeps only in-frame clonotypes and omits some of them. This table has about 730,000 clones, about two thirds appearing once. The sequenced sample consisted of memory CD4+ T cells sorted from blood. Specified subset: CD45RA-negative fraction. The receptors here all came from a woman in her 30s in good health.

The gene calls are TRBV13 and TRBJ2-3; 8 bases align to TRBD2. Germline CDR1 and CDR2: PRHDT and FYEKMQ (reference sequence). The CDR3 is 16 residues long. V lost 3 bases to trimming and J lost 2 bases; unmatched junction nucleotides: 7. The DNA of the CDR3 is TGTGCCAGCAGCTTTGGGGTAGCGGGAACCACAGATACGCAGTATTTT. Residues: CASSFGVAGTTDTQYF. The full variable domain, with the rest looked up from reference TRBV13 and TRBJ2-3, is AAGVIQSPRHLIKEKRETATLKCYPIPRHDTVYWYQQGPGQDPQFLISFYEKMQSDKGSIPDRFSAQQFSDYHSELNMSSLELGDSALYFCASSFGVAGTTDTQYFGPGTRLTVL.

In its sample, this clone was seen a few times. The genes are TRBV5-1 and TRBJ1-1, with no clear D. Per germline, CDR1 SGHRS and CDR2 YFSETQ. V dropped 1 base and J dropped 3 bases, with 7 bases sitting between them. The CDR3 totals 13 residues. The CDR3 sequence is CASSLMRDTEAFF. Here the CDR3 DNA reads TGCGCCAGCAGCTTGATGCGAGACACTGAAGCTTTCTTT.

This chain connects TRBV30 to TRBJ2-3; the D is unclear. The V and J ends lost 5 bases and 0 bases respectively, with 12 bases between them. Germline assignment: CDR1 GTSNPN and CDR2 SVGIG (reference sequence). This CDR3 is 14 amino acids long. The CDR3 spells CAWEPGPSTDTQYF. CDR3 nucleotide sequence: TGTGCCTGGGAACCCGGACCTAGCACAGATACGCAGTATTTT.

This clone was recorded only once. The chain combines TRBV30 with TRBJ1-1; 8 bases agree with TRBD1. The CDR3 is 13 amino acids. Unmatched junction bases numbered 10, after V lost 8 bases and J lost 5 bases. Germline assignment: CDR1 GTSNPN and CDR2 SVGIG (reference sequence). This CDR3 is CAGTGGGYTEAFF. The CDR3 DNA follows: TGTGCCGGCACAGGGGGTGGTTATACTGAAGCTTTCTTT.

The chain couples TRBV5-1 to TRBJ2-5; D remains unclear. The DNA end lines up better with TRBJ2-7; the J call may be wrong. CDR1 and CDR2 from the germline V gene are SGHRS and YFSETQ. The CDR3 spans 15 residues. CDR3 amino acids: CASSSRTTGSYEQYF. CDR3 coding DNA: TGCGCCAGCAGCAGCAGGACCACGGGCTCCTACGAGCAGTACTTC.

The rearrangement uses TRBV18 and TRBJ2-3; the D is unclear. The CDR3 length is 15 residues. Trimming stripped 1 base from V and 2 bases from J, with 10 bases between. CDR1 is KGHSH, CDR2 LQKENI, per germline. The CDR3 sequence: CASSPLAGSTDTQYF. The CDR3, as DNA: TGTGCCAGCTCACCACTAGCAGGCTCCACAGATACGCAGTATTTT.

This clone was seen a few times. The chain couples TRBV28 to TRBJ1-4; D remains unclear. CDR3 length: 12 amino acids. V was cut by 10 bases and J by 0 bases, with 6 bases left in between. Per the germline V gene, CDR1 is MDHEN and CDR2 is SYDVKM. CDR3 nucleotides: TGTGCCATTCAGTCAACTAATGAAAAACTGTTTTTT. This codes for CAIQSTNEKLFF. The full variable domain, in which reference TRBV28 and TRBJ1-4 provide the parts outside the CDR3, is DVKVTQSSRYLVKRTGEKVFLECVQDMDHENMFWYRQDPGLGLRLIYFSYDVKMKEKGDIPEGYSVSREKKERFSLILESASTNQTSMYLCAIQSTNEKLFFGSGTQLSVL.

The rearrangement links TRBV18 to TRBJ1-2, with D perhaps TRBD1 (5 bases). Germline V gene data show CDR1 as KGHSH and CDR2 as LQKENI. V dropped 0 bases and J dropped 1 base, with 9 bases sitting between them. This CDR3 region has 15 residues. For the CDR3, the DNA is TGTGCCAGCTCACCACCCGGGGGTATTAACTATGGCTACACCTTC. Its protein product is CASSPPGGINYGYTF.

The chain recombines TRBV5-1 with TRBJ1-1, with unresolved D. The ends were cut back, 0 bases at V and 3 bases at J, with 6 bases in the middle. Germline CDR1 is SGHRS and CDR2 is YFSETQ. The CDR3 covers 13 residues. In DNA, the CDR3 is TGCGCCAGCAGCTTGGAGGGTCACACTGAAGCTTTCTTT. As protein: CASSLEGHTEAFF.

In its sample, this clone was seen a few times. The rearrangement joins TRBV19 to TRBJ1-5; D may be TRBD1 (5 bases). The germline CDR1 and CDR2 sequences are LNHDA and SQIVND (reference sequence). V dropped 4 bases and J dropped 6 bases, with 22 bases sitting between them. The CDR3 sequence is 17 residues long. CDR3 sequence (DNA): TGTGCCAGTAGTACCCACGTTGGGGCAAGAATGGGTCAGCCCCAGCATTTT. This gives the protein CASSTHVGARMGQPQHF.

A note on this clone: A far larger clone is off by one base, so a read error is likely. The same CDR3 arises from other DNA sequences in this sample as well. Here the CDR3 DNA reads TGCGCCAGCAGCTTGTCTAGCGGGGGTTACAATGAGCAGTTCTTC. Encoded protein: CASSLSSGGYNEQFF. V usage is TRBV5-1 and J usage is TRBJ2-1; 10 nucleotides align to TRBD2. Germline assignment: CDR1 SGHRS and CDR2 YFSETQ. The CDR3 is 15 amino acids. V lost 1 base to trimming and J lost 4 bases; unmatched junction nucleotides: 2.

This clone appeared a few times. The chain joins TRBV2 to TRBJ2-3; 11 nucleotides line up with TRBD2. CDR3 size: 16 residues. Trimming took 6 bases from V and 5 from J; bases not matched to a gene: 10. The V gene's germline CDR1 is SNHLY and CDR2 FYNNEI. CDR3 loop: CASSRSTSGIVDTQYF. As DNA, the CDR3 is TGTGCCAGCAGCCGCTCGACTAGCGGGATCGTAGATACGCAGTATTTT.

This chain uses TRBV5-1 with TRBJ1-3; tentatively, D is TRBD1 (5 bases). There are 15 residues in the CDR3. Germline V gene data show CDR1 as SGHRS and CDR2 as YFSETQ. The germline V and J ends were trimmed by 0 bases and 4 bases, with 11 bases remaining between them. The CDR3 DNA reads TGCGCCAGCAGCTTGGGACAGCAAGCCGGAAACACCATATATTTT. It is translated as CASSLGQQAGNTIYF.

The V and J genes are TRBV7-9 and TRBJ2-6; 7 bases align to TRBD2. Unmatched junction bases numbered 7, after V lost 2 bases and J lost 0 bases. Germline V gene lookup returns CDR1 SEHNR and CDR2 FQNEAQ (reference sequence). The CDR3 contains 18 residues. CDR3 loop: CASSLYTRGSSGANVLTF. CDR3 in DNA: TGTGCCAGCAGCTTATACACGCGGGGGAGCTCTGGGGCCAACGTCCTGACTTTC.

In DNA, the CDR3 is TGTGCCAGCAGTGAAGGGTTGGGTCGGACTGAAGCTTTCTTT. It is translated as CASSEGLGRTEAFF. The chain combines TRBV6-1 with TRBJ1-1; no reliable D call. Germline lookup yields CDR1 MNHNS and CDR2 SASEGT. The CDR3 extends over 14 amino acids. Trimming removed 1 base at V and 5 bases at J, with 11 bases between.

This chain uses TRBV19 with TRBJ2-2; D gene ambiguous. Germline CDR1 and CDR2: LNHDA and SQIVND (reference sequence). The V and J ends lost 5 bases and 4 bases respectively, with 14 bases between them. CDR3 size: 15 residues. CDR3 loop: CASSQGRPGTGELFF. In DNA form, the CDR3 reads TGTGCCAGTAGTCAAGGGCGCCCCGGCACCGGGGAGCTGTTTTTT.

The CDR3 is CASSRHAWDEQFF. CDR3 in DNA: TGTGCCAGCAGTCGTCATGCGTGGGATGAGCAGTTCTTC. This chain uses TRBV25-1 with TRBJ2-1; D is unclear. The CDR3 sequence is 13 residues long. Germline lookup yields CDR1 MGHDK and CDR2 SYGVNS. Trimming cost V 5 bases and J 8 bases, with 13 bases left between them.

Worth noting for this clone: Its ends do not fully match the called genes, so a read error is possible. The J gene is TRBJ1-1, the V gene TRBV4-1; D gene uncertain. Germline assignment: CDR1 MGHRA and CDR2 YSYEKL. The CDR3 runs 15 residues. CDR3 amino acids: CASNQGWDRNTEAFF. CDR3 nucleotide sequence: TGCGCCAGCAACCAAGGATGGGATCGGAACACTGAAGCTTTCTTT.

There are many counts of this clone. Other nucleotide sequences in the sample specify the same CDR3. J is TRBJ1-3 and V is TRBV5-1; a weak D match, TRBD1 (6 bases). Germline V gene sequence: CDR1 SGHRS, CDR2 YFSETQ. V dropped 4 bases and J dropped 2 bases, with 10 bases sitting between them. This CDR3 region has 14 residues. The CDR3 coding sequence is TGCGCCAGCAGCCCCGGGACACCTGGAAACACCATATATTTT. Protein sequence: CASSPGTPGNTIYF. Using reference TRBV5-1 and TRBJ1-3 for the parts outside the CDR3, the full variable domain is KAGVTQTPRYLIKTRGQQVTLSCSPISGHRSVSWYQQTPGQGLQFLFEYFSETQRNKGNFPGRFSGRQFSNSRSEMNVSTLELGDSALYLCASSPGTPGNTIYFGEGSWLTVV.

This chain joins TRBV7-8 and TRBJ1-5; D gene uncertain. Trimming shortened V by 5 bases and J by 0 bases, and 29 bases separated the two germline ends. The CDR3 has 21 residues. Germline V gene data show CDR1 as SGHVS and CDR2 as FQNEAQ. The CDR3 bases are TGTGCCAGCAGCCTAATCCACCCCAGAAGACGGGTGGTTTATAGCAATCAGCCCCAGCATTTT. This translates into CASSLIHPRRRVVYSNQPQHF.

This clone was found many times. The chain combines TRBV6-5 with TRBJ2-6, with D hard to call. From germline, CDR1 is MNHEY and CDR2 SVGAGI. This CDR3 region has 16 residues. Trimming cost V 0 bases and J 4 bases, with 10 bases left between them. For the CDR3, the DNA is TGTGCCAGCAGTTACTCCTTAGGGAAAGGGGCCAACGTCCTGACTTTC. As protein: CASSYSLGKGANVLTF.

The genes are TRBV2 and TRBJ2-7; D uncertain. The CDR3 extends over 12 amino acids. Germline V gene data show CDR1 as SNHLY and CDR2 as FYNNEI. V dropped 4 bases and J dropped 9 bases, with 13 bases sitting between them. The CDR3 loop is CASSAQMSGQYF. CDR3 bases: TGTGCCAGCAGTGCTCAGATGTCGGGGCAGTACTTC. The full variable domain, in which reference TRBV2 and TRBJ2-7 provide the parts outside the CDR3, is EPEVTQTPSHQVTQMGQEVILRCVPISNHLYFYWYRQILGQKVEFLVSFYNNEISEKSEIFDDQFSVERPDGSNFTLKIRSTKLEDSAMYFCASSAQMSGQYFGPGTRLTVT.

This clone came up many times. The CDR3 DNA follows: TGTGCCCCGTTAAGAGGGGTGTATGGCTACACCTTC. Translation: CAPLRGVYGYTF. V usage is TRBV6-4 and J usage is TRBJ1-2; weak D call: TRBD1 (5 bases). The germline gives CDR1 MRHNA, CDR2 SNTAGT. The V gene lost 11 bases and the J gene lost 5 bases, with 15 bases spanning the gap. The CDR3 consists of 12 residues.

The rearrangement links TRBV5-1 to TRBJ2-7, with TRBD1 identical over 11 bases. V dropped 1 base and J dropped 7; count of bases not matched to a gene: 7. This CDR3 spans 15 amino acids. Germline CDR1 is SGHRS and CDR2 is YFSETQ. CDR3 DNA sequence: TGCGCCAGCAGCTTGCGGACAGGGGGCTTGGGTGAGCAGTACTTC. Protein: CASSLRTGGLGEQYF.

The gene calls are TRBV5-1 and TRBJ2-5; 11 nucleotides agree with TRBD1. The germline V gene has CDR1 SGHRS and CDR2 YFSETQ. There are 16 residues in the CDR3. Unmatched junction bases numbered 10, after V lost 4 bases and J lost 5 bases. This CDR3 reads CASSDPGQGAGETQYF. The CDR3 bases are TGCGCCAGCAGCGACCCAGGACAGGGGGCAGGGGAGACCCAGTACTTC.

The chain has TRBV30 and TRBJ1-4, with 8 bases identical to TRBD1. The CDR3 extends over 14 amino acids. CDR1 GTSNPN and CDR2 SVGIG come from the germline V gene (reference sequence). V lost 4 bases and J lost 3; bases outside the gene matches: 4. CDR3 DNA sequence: TGTGCCTGGAACCGACAGGGGCCTAATGAAAAACTGTTTTTT. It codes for CAWNRQGPNEKLFF.

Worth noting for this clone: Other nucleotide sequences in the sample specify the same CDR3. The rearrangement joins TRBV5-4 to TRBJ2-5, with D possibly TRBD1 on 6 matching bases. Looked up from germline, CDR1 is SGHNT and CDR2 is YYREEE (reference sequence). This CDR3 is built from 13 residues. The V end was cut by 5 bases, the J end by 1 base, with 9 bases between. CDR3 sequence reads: CASSRDIQETQYF. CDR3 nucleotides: TGTGCCAGCAGTCGGGACATCCAAGAGACCCAGTACTTC. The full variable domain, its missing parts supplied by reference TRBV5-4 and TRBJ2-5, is ETGVTQSPTHLIKTRGQQVTLRCSSQSGHNTVSWYQQALGQGPQFIFQYYREEENGRGNFPPRFSGLQFPNYSSELNVNALELDDSALYLCASSRDIQETQYFGPGTRLLVL.